This paragraph reports one T cell receptor beta chain. The antigen remains unidentified. The CDR3 totals 13 residues. Deletions cut 4 bases from V and 6 bases from J, with 13 bases between. Looked up from germline, CDR1 is LGHNA and CDR2 is YNFKEQ. This sample stems from a study of cytomegalovirus exposure and HLA in healthy donors. General observations from the study: An analysis done earlier found most TCR beta V segments productive about 87% or about 30% of the time.

Donors likely had unrecorded immune exposures despite being nominally healthy when sampled. PCR involved 60 Vbeta and 13 Jbeta primers. Profiled with immunoSEQ multiplex PCR; TCRdb holds only in-frame clones, not every one. The listing contains 100,000 to 150,000 clones. Sequencing used PBMCs. This receptor was identified in a man aged 30 to 45 in good health and CMV-seronegative. This chain connects TRBV4-2 to TRBJ2-7; tentatively, D is TRBD2 (6 bases). The CDR3 nucleotides read TGTGCCAGCAGCCTAACTAGCCCCCCCGAGCAGTACTTC. Translation: CASSLTSPPEQYF.